This T cell receptor beta chain was captured in a study of T cell clusters in autoimmune cytopenias. General study findings and limits: The T cell clusters were defined only in silico, without experimental functional validation. Comparing secondary cytopenia with chronic lymphocytic leukemia showed no cluster-lack signature, apparently masked by lymphoma repertoire. TRB repertoire shifts in secondary cytopenia and chronic lymphocytic leukemia mostly reflected lymphoma, not autoimmunity.

TRB amplification used roughly 250 ng of peripheral blood genomic DNA. With respect to this clonotype: Its antigen is still unknown.

TRB was amplified by touch-down multiplex PCR, primer pools A and B combined. TCRdb re-analyzed the multiplex PCR reads; it lists each CDR3 protein once, without DNA. Listed are over a thousand distinct CDR3 sequences; 73% falls within the top ten. Germline assignment: CDR1 WNHNN and CDR2 SYGVQD (reference sequence). CDR3 size: 15 residues. The chain is built from TRBV10-1 and TRBJ2-2. The clonotype comes from a human donor with an autoimmune cytopenia or autoimmune hepatitis (not recorded which). The sequencing input was peripheral blood. CDR3 amino acids: CASSEMVSETGELFF.